This section outlines one T cell receptor beta chain sequence together with its context. Generated by immunoSEQ multiplex PCR, the TCRdb table keeps only in-frame clones and is missing some. The table has 200,000 or so clones, around 86% seen once. This sample was taken from a study of T cell responses to AZD1222 COVID-19 vaccine. Germline V gene sequence: CDR1 SGDLS, CDR2 YYNGEE. V gave up 5 bases and J gave up 2 bases, with 16 bases separating them. CDR3 length equals 15 residues. This TCR was recovered from an adult in good health. The material was peripheral blood, obtained on day 0 of MenACWY control vaccination. This sequence joins TRBV9 and TRBJ1-2; D gene unclear. The CDR3 reads CASSPPNELNYGYTF. The CDR3 DNA is TGTGCCAGCAGTCCTCCGAACGAATTGAACTATGGCTACACCTTC.